This is a list of T cell receptor beta chains from one sample in a study of shared clonotypes between healthy human individuals. Clones were read by immunoSEQ multiplex PCR, and TCRdb kept only the in-frame ones, dropping some. The table lists 760,000 or so clones, 96% of them singletons, with approximately 0.2% in the top ten. Sequenced: naive CD8+ T cells sorted from blood. The receptors derive from a young man in good health. Both conserved end residues are part of each CDR3. D genes are given only for firm matches. Not all rows give a size; the values are once, few, many and, for expanded clones, a class.

D,size,V,J,DNA,CDR3
NA,NA,TRBV2,TRBJ2-2,TGTGCCAGCAGTGAGGCCGCGGGGGAGCTGTTTTTT,CASSEAAGELFF
NA,NA,TRBV5-8,TRBJ1-5,TGTGCCAGCAGCAAAATTCACCGGGACAACCAATTCCAGCCCCAGCATTTT,CASSKIHRDNQFQPQHF
NA,NA,TRBV7-9,TRBJ2-3,TGTGCCAGCAGCGCCGGACAGGGCGGGGGTACGCAGTATTTT,CASSAGQGGGTQYF
NA,NA,TRBV27,TRBJ1-5,TGTGCCAGCAGTTTATCGGAGGGGACTCAGCCCCAGCATTTT,CASSLSEGTQPQHF
TRBD2,NA,TRBV28,TRBJ2-3,TGTGCCAGCAGTCCCCACTGGCGGGTCGGGACTAGCGGTACAGATACGCAGTATTTT,CASSPHWRVGTSGTDTQYF
TRBD2,NA,TRBV4-1,TRBJ2-7,TGCGCCAGCAGCCAATTCGCTAGCGGTTCTCCTACCTACGAGCAGTACTTC,CASSQFASGSPTYEQYF
TRBD2,NA,TRBV13,TRBJ2-7,TGTGCCAGCAGCTCCTCCCCGACTAGCGGGGCCTCCTACGAGCAGTACTTC,CASSSSPTSGASYEQYF
TRBD1,NA,TRBV28,TRBJ2-7,TGTGCCAGCAGTCGGGACCGGGACAGGGACAACGAGCAGTACTTC,CASSRDRDRDNEQYF
TRBD1,NA,TRBV13,TRBJ1-5,TGTGCCAGCAGCTCCACAGGGGATCAGGGAAGCAATCAGCCCCAGCATTTT,CASSSTGDQGSNQPQHF
NA,NA,TRBV27,TRBJ2-7,TGTGCCTCCGGGACTCCCGGATACGAGCAGTACTTC,CASGTPGYEQYF
NA,NA,TRBV27,TRBJ2-5,TGTGCCAGCAGTTTATTGGGGGCCAGCGAGACCCAGTACTTC,CASSLLGASETQYF
TRBD1,NA,TRBV4-1,TRBJ1-5,TGCGCCAGCAGCCAGGGGACAGGATACAATCAGCCCCAGCATTTT,CASSQGTGYNQPQHF
TRBD1,NA,TRBV10-3,TRBJ2-7,TGTGCCATCAGTGAGTCGAACAGGGGGCACGAGCAGTACTTC,CAISESNRGHEQYF
NA,NA,TRBV5-1,TRBJ1-4,TGCGCCAGCAGCTTGGCGGACAGCCCTGCAACTAATGAAAAACTGTTTTTT,CASSLADSPATNEKLFF
NA,NA,TRBV19,TRBJ2-1,TGTGCCAGTAGTATGCCAGGGTGGTACAATGAGCAGTTCTTC,CASSMPGWYNEQFF
NA,NA,TRBV5-5,TRBJ1-1,TGTGCCAGCAGCTTGGAGGCAGGGGCTTTACCTGAAGCTTTCTTT,CASSLEAGALPEAFF
NA,NA,TRBV28,TRBJ1-2,TGTGCCAGCAGCCGAGGACAGAGGATCTATGGCTACACCTTC,CASSRGQRIYGYTF
TRBD2,NA,TRBV29-1,TRBJ2-1,TGCAGCGTGGGGCTAGCGGGCACCTACAATGAGCAGTTCTTC,CSVGLAGTYNEQFF
TRBD1,NA,TRBV7-8,TRBJ1-1,TGTGCCAGCAGCTCAAGAAGACAGGGGGCGCGATCTGAAGCTTTCTTT,CASSSRRQGARSEAFF
NA,NA,TRBV19,TRBJ2-7,TGTGCCAGTAGTATAGGGTCCTACGAGCAGTACTTC,CASSIGSYEQYF
NA,NA,TRBV15,TRBJ2-1,TGTGCCACCAGCAGAGATCGGTATAGCAGCCACAATGAGCAGTTCTTC,CATSRDRYSSHNEQFF
NA,NA,TRBV7-9,TRBJ1-1,TGTGCCAGCAGCTTCGGGGCAGGCGAAGCTTTCTTT,CASSFGAGEAFF
TRBD1,NA,TRBV11-2,TRBJ2-5,TGTGCCAGCAGCATCGGGACAGGGCTCGGGGCTCAAGAGACCCAGTACTTC,CASSIGTGLGAQETQYF
NA,NA,TRBV5-6,TRBJ2-7,TGTGCCAGCAGCTTCAGGTCGCTCGAGCAGTACTTC,CASSFRSLEQYF
TRBD2,NA,TRBV5-4,TRBJ2-1,TGTGCCAGCAGCTCTAGCGGGGAGTCCTACAATGAGCAGTTCTTC,CASSSSGESYNEQFF
NA,NA,TRBV5-1,TRBJ2-1,TGCGCCAGCAGCTCAATTTACAATGAGCAGTTCTTC,CASSSIYNEQFF
NA,NA,TRBV10-2,TRBJ2-7,TGCGCCAGCAGTACCCTAACCCGTTACGAGCAGTACTTC,CASSTLTRYEQYF
TRBD2,NA,TRBV2,TRBJ2-7,TGTGCCAGCAGTAAACTAGCGGGAGGTGGGAGCTCCTACGAGCAGTACTTC,CASSKLAGGGSSYEQYF
TRBD2,NA,TRBV10-2,TRBJ2-7,TGCGCCAGCAGTGAGAGGGGGGGACTAGCGGCCTCCGAGCAGTACTTC,CASSERGGLAASEQYF
NA,NA,TRBV29-1,TRBJ2-4,TGCAGCGTCGCAGGGGAATCAGCCAAAAACATTCAGTACTTC,CSVAGESAKNIQYF
TRBD1,NA,TRBV29-1,TRBJ2-2,TGCAGCGTTGCCCCCGCGGACAGGGGAGTCGGGGAGCTGTTTTTT,CSVAPADRGVGELFF
TRBD2,NA,TRBV10-2,TRBJ2-3,TGCGCCAGCACTGAGACTAGCGGACGCACAGATACGCAGTATTTT,CASTETSGRTDTQYF
NA,NA,TRBV11-2,TRBJ2-2,TGTGCCAGCAGCAGAACGGGACCTAACACCGGGGAGCTGTTTTTT,CASSRTGPNTGELFF
NA,NA,TRBV28,TRBJ1-4,TGTGCCAGCAGTTTAGTAGTCAGGGATGAAAAACTGTTTTTT,CASSLVVRDEKLFF
NA,NA,TRBV7-2,TRBJ2-3,TGTGCCAGCAGCGCGGGCGGGATATTCACAGATACGCAGTATTTT,CASSAGGIFTDTQYF
TRBD2,NA,TRBV11-2,TRBJ2-3,TGTGCCAGCAGCTGGACTAGCTCGGAAGATACGCAGTATTTT,CASSWTSSEDTQYF
NA,NA,TRBV27,TRBJ2-1,TGTGCCAGCAGTTTATTAAGCGGCTACAATGAGCAGTTCTTC,CASSLLSGYNEQFF
NA,NA,TRBV4-3,TRBJ2-7,TGCGCCAGCAGCCAAGATAAGGAGTTCTACGAGCAGTACTTC,CASSQDKEFYEQYF
NA,NA,TRBV7-9,TRBJ2-7,TGTGCCAGCAGCCGGACTGGTTCCTACGAGCAGTACTTC,CASSRTGSYEQYF
TRBD2,NA,TRBV4-1,TRBJ2-7,TGCGCCAGCAGCCAAGTCACGGGAGGGCCCTACGAGCAGTACTTC,CASSQVTGGPYEQYF
NA,NA,TRBV9,TRBJ2-2,TGTGCCAGCAGGACTACCACCGGGGAGCTGTTTTTT,CASRTTTGELFF
NA,NA,TRBV5-1,TRBJ1-1,TGCGCCAGCAGCTTAAACAGGCTCGGGGGGCGAAACACTGAAGCTTTCTTT,CASSLNRLGGRNTEAFF
NA,NA,TRBV5-1,TRBJ1-1,TGCGCCAGCAGCTTGACAGGACTCATGAACACTGAAGCTTTCTTT,CASSLTGLMNTEAFF
NA,NA,TRBV7-9,TRBJ2-7,TGTGCCAGCAGCTCCGCTAGGGACCGTAACCCCTCCTACGAGCAGTACTTC,CASSSARDRNPSYEQYF
NA,NA,TRBV7-8,TRBJ2-2,TGTGCCAGCAGCTTAACCGGGGAGCTGTTTTTT,CASSLTGELFF
NA,NA,TRBV20-1,TRBJ2-7,TGCAGTGCACAACTAGTTTCCGAGCAGTACTTC,CSAQLVSEQYF
NA,NA,TRBV5-8,TRBJ1-3,TGTGCCAGCAGCCCTTATGGAAACACCATATATTTT,CASSPYGNTIYF
NA,NA,TRBV28,TRBJ2-1,TGTGCCAGCAGTTTGGATCTTTCAGGGAGAAATGAGCAGTTCTTC,CASSLDLSGRNEQFF
NA,once,TRBV7-9,TRBJ1-3,TGTGCCAGCAGCTCAGGCAAACTCGGCTCTGGAAACACCATATATTTT,CASSSGKLGSGNTIYF
NA,NA,TRBV28,TRBJ1-4,TGTGCCAGCAGTTTTGGGGCCAGGCGTAATGAAAAACTGTTTTTT,CASSFGARRNEKLFF
NA,NA,TRBV2,TRBJ2-7,TGTGCCAGCCGCCTATCCCGGGATAGAGGTTACGAGCAGTACTTC,CASRLSRDRGYEQYF
NA,NA,TRBV7-7,TRBJ2-7,TGTGCTAGCAGCTTAGGGGGGACGGACGAGCAGTACTTC,CASSLGGTDEQYF
NA,NA,TRBV7-9,TRBJ1-5,TGTGCCAGCAGTCCCACAGACTCCAATCAGCCCCAGCATTTT,CASSPTDSNQPQHF